This TCR beta chain stems from a study of blood T cell repertoires in COVID-19. On the study more broadly: Spain, Italy and the United States supplied samples that represented acute and convalescent COVID-19.

This clone has more than one count but fewer than ten. The age range of participants was about 18 to 89 years, with residence in about two dozen US areas. Each participant's cohort was designated according to participant-reported clinical history. In the authors' workflow: For nucleated cells, counts were estimated from reference gene primer amplification. The protocol was immunoSEQ multiplex PCR, while the TCRdb copy is restricted to in-frame clones and leaves out a portion. V, J and clone size were drawn from that table, and D and trimming were deduced from the DNA. Of approximately 490,000 clones listed, roughly nine tenths are singletons. V lost 5 bases to trimming and J lost 5 bases; unmatched junction nucleotides: 10. CDR3 size: 18 residues. Germline V gene sequence: CDR1 LNHDA, CDR2 SQIVND (reference sequence).

The V call is TRBV19, the J call TRBJ2-3, with 16 bases aligning to TRBD2. The sequencing sample was made of PBMCs or T cells enriched from blood (not recorded which). The clonotype comes from a woman aged 60-75 years who had recovered from COVID-19. This CDR3 is CASSAGTSGGASQDTQYF. DNA for the CDR3: TGTGCCAGTAGTGCCGGGACTAGCGGGGGGGCCTCGCAAGATACGCAGTATTTT. The variable domain in full, with the rest retrieved from reference TRBV19 and TRBJ2-3, is DGGITQSPKYLFRKEGQNVTLSCEQNLNHDAMYWYRQDPGQGLRLIYYSQIVNDFQKGDIAEGYSVSREKKESFPLTVTSAQKNPTAFYLCASSAGTSGGASQDTQYFGPGTRLTVL.